The entry below gives a single T cell receptor (beta chain) sequence along with its context. The source of the sample is a study of T cell repertoires in cytomegalovirus infection. The germline V gene encodes CDR1 LGHDT and CDR2 YNNKEL (reference sequence). The length of the CDR3 is 16 residues. V was cut by 5 bases and J by 5 bases, with 21 bases left in between. TCRdb fed the reads into MiXCR, producing one record per CDR3 protein. The table includes 150,000 to 200,000 distinct CDR3 sequences, roughly 19% detected once. The clonotype was recovered from a human donor in good health (CMV status not recorded). Some clones in this sample may be carry-over from other donors' samples. The chain combines TRBV3-1 with TRBJ1-1; D perhaps matches TRBD1 (5 bases). The sequenced sample was PBMCs. CDR3 in DNA: TGTGCCAGCAGCGAGCGGGGGAGCCGGACGGGGACTGAAGCTTTCTTT. Protein: CASSERGSRTGTEAFF.